The T cell receptor beta chain described here comes from a study of blood T cells in healthy people across ages. There are 12 residues in the CDR3. Trimming pared 5 bases from V and 11 bases from J, leaving 10 bases between. CDR1 and CDR2 (germline): SEHNR, FQNEAQ (reference sequence). It was with a sample-barcoded 5' primer and a J-beta primer mix that a second PCR of about 7 to 12 cycles was run. TCRdb analysed the 5' RACE reads with MiXCR anew, one entry per CDR3 protein. The sample holds around 700,000 distinct CDR3 sequences, more than 20% seen once. In addition, the sample was reused for a study of T cells of mothers and their children.

This sequence was found in a boy between 10 and 17 years old in good health. The sample comprised blood. The chain is built from TRBV7-9 and TRBJ1-6; D remains ambiguous. CDR3 region: CASSDDPAPLHF. Here the CDR3 DNA reads TGTGCCAGCAGCGACGACCCGGCACCCCTCCACTTT. Supplemented by reference TRBV7-9 and TRBJ1-6, the full variable domain reads DTGVSQNPRHKITKRGQNVTFRCDPISEHNRLYWYRQTLGQGPEFLTYFQNEAQLEKSRLLSDRFSAERPKGSFSTLEIQRTEQGDSAMYLCASSDDPAPLHFGNGTRLTVT.